The 5 T cell receptor beta chains in this list originate from one sample, sequenced in a study of shared T cell receptors in the human thymus. Clones were read by immunoSEQ multiplex PCR, and TCRdb kept only the in-frame ones, dropping some. The repertoire holds hundreds of thousands of clones, with roughly 86% as singletons. This sample also appeared in a second study, on human thymus T cells.

The sample comprised thymocytes. Receptors were obtained from a boy under three years old with a congenital heart defect.

The rearrangement joins TRBV28 to TRBJ1-5; D remains ambiguous. Looked up from germline, CDR1 is MDHEN and CDR2 is SYDVKM. The length of the CDR3 is 12 residues. V gave up 6 bases and J gave up 5 bases, with 8 bases separating them. This CDR3 is CASSSRDQPQHF. The CDR3 nucleotides read TGTGCCAGCAGCTCAAGAGATCAGCCCCAGCATTTT. The full variable domain, in which reference TRBV28 and TRBJ1-5 provide the parts outside the CDR3, is DVKVTQSSRYLVKRTGEKVFLECVQDMDHENMFWYRQDPGLGLRLIYFSYDVKMKEKGDIPEGYSVSREKKERFSLILESASTNQTSMYLCASSSRDQPQHFGDGTRLSIL.

The rearrangement uses TRBV4-3 and TRBJ2-7, with 8 bases identical to TRBD1. After removal of 1 base from V and 5 bases from J, the junction contained 16 bases not matched to a gene. The CDR3 is made up of 18 amino acids. Germline assignment: CDR1 LGHNA and CDR2 YSLEER. CDR3 residues: CASSQARGGQDLPDEQYF. The CDR3 DNA reads as TGCGCCAGCAGCCAAGCCCGAGGGGGACAGGACCTTCCGGACGAGCAGTACTTC.

In its sample, this clone was seen once. The chain couples TRBV29-1 to TRBJ1-2; 7 bases map to TRBD1. The length of the CDR3 is 16 residues. Germline trimming cut 0 bases from V and 4 bases from J; bases unmatched to any gene: 11. Germline assignment: CDR1 SQVTM and CDR2 ANQGSEA. This CDR3 reads CSVEDATGTATYGYTF. Written as DNA, the CDR3 is TGCAGCGTTGAAGACGCGACCGGGACAGCGACCTATGGCTACACCTTC.

The chain uses TRBV6-6 and TRBJ2-7; a weak D match, TRBD1 (6 bases). Germline V lookup: CDR1 MNHNY, CDR2 SVGAGI (reference sequence). Trimming cost V 2 bases and J 5 bases, with 10 bases left between them. The length of the CDR3 is 13 residues. The CDR3 region is CASSYLTGNEQYF. For the CDR3, the DNA is TGTGCCAGCAGTTACCTTACAGGGAACGAGCAGTACTTC.

This clone was seen more than once but under ten times. V gene TRBV5-4 combines with J gene TRBJ1-2; D is uncertain. This CDR3 has 11 amino acids. Germline loops: CDR1 SGHNT, CDR2 YYREEE (reference sequence). Trimming stripped 6 bases from V and 7 bases from J, with 10 bases between. CDR3 in amino acids: CASIFRSGYTF. The CDR3 DNA reads as TGTGCCAGCATATTCAGGTCTGGCTACACCTTC.